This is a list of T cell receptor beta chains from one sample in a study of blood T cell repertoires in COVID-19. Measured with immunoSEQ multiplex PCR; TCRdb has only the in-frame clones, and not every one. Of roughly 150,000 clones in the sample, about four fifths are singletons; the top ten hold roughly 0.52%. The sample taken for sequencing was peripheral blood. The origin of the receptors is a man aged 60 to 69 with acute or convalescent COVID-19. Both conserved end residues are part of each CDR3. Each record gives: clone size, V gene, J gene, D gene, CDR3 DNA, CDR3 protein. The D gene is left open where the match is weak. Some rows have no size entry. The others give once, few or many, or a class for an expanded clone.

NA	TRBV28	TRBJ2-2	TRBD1	TGTGCCAGCAGTTTTTACAGGGGGAACACCGGGGAGCTGTTTTTT	CASSFYRGNTGELFF
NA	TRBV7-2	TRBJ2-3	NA	TGTGCCAGCAGCGGCCCGACAGGCCCAGATACGCAGTATTTT	CASSGPTGPDTQYF
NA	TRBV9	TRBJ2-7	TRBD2	TGTGCCAGCAAGCGCCGCGGGGCGGGAGACTACGAGCAGTACTTC	CASKRRGAGDYEQYF
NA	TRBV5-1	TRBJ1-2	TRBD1	TGCGCCAGCAGCTTGAAGGGGCAGGGGGCCAGTGGCTACACCTTC	CASSLKGQGASGYTF
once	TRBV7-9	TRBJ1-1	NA	TGTGCCAGCACCGACAGTGACTTGAACACTGAAGCTTTCTTT	CASTDSDLNTEAFF
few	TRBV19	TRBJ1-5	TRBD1	TGTGCCAGTAGGGGACAGCCCAATCAGCCCCAGCATTTT	CASRGQPNQPQHF
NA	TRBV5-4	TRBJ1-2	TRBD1	TGTGCCAGCAGCTCCAACAGGGGAGACGATGGCTACACCTTC	CASSSNRGDDGYTF
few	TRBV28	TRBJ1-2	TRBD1	TGTGCCAGCAATCGGGACAGGGTTAACTATGGCTACACCTTC	CASNRDRVNYGYTF
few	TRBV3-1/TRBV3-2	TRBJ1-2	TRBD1	TGTGCCAGCAGCCAAATACGGGGGACAGGAAAATTCTATGGCTACACCTTC	CASSQIRGTGKFYGYTF
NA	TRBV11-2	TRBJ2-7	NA	TGTGCCAGCAGCTTAGATAACGAAGACACCTTTCCCTACGAGCAGTACTTC	CASSLDNEDTFPYEQYF
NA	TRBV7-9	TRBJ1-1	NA	TGTGCCAGCAGCTTAGACGCGCGGGCTGAAGCTTTCTTT	CASSLDARAEAFF
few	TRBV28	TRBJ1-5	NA	TGTGCTGTAGGGGGAAATCAGCCCCAGCATTTT	CAVGGNQPQHF
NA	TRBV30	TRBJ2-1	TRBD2	TGTGCCTGGAGTACCCTCTTAGCGGGAGGGCCTTATGACAATGAGCAGTTCTTC	CAWSTLLAGGPYDNEQFF
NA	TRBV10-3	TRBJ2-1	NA	TGTGCCATCGGTAGCGGAGCCACCTACAATGAGCAGTTCTTC	CAIGSGATYNEQFF
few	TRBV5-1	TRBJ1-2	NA	TGCGCCAGCAGCATCTCGGACAGCTTCTATGGCTACACCTTC	CASSISDSFYGYTF
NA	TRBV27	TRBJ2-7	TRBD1	TGTGCCAGCAGACCGACAGGGCGCTACGAGCAGTACTTC	CASRPTGRYEQYF
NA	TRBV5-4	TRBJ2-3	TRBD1	TGTGCCAGCAGCTTGGAGGACAGGGCAGATACGCAGTATTTT	CASSLEDRADTQYF
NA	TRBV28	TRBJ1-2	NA	TGTGCCAGCAGTCAAAGACAAGTACGGAATGGCTACACCTTC	CASSQRQVRNGYTF
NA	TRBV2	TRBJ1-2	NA	TGTGCCAGCAGGGGAGGGTCTGGCTACACCTTC	CASRGGSGYTF
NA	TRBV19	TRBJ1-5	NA	TGTGCCACCGCGCCTTGGGGAGGCGGTCAGCCCCAGCATTTT	CATAPWGGGQPQHF
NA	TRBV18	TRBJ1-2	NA	TGTGCCAGCTCACCACCAGGGGCGGACTATGGCTACACCTTC	CASSPPGADYGYTF
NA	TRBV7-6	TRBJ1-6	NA	TGTGCCAGCAGCCCGCGGGGCGGGGGGAATAATTCACCCCTCCACTTT	CASSPRGGGNNSPLHF
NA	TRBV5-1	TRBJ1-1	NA	TGCGCCAGCAGCTTGGACTTAAGAGGTACTGAAGCTTTCTTT	CASSLDLRGTEAFF
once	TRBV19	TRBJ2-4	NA	TGTGCCAGTAGTCCAGGCAGGTTTAACATTCAGTACTTC	CASSPGRFNIQYF